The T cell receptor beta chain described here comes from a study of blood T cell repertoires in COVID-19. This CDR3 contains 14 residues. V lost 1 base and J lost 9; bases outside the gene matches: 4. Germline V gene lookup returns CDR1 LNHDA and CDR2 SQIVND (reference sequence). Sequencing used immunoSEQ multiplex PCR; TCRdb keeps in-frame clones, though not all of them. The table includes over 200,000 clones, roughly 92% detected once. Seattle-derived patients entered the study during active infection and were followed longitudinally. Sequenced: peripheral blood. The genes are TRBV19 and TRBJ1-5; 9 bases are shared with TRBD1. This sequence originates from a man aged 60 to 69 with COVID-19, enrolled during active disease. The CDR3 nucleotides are TGTGCCAGTAGTATAGCGACAGGGGGAAGGCCCCAGCATTTT. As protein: CASSIATGGRPQHF.